This passage covers 28 T cell receptor beta chains from one sample sequenced in a study of blood T cells in healthy people across ages. Using a J-beta primer mix together with a sample-barcoded 5' primer, a second PCR was run for roughly 7 to 12 cycles. TCRdb used MiXCR to reprocess the 5' RACE reads, holding one entry per CDR3 protein. Of more than 800,000 distinct CDR3 sequences in the sample, around 45% were seen once. Material for sequencing was blood. These receptors all come from a woman in her sixties or seventies in good health.

This sequence joins TRBV6-1 and TRBJ2-3; 7 nucleotides match TRBD1. This CDR3 spans 16 amino acids. V trimming: 2 bases; J trimming: 4 bases; junction bases outside the gene matches: 9. Germline CDR1 reads MNHNS; CDR2 reads SASEGT. The CDR3 is CASSEREGGQSDTQYF. The CDR3 nucleotides are TGTGCCAGCAGTGAAAGGGAAGGGGGACAGTCAGATACGCAGTATTTT.

J is TRBJ1-1 and V is TRBV21-1; the DNA was not compared with TRBD1, the D call given in the table. TRBV21-1 corresponds to a pseudogene. The CDR3 consists of 18 residues. Here the CDR3 DNA reads TGTGCCAGCAGCAAAGCAAGTACCGGGACAGGGACGAACACTGAAGCTTTCTTT. Translating it yields CASSKASTGTGTNTEAFF.

This clonotype was seen only a few times. The chain is built from TRBV7-9 and TRBJ2-1; the D is unclear. This CDR3 is 8 amino acids long. The V end was cut by 4 bases, the J end by 13 bases, with 2 bases between. Germline CDR1 and CDR2: SEHNR and FQNEAQ (reference sequence). CDR3 in amino acids: CASSSQFF. The CDR3 DNA is TGTGCCAGCAGCTCTCAGTTCTTC.

The chain employs TRBV5-1 and TRBJ2-1; D might be TRBD1 (6 bases). V lost 4 bases and J lost 4, with 15 bases in between. The CDR3 totals 15 residues. The germline V gene has CDR1 SGHRS and CDR2 YFSETQ. CDR3 residues: CASSVGAGTYNEQFF. CDR3 sequence (DNA): TGCGCCAGCAGCGTGGGGGCAGGGACATACAATGAGCAGTTCTTC.

This clonotype came up many times. This chain connects TRBV29-1 to TRBJ1-2; TRBD1 is a possible D gene (5 bases). Germline V gene sequence: CDR1 SQVTM, CDR2 ANQGSEA. The CDR3 has 17 residues. Trimming stripped 4 bases from V and 8 bases from J, with 29 bases between. The CDR3 loop reads CSVALEPAGFHPSGYTF. CDR3 DNA sequence: TGCAGCGTTGCTTTAGAGCCGGCAGGGTTCCATCCGTCGGGCTACACCTTC.

V and J are TRBV20-1 and TRBJ2-4; tentatively, D is TRBD1 (5 bases). CDR3 length: 13 amino acids. V lost 3 bases to trimming and J lost 9 bases, with 15 bases between them. Germline V gene lookup returns CDR1 DFQATT and CDR2 SNEGSKA (reference sequence). The CDR3 loop is CSASEMGPGIQYF. The DNA of the CDR3 is TGCAGTGCTAGTGAGATGGGGCCGGGCATTCAGTACTTC.

This chain links TRBV12-3 or TRBV12-4 with TRBJ2-5; D perhaps matches TRBD1 (7 bases). The end of the DNA fits TRBJ2-1 better, so the J call may be wrong. The length of the CDR3 is 17 residues. In nucleotides, the CDR3 is TGTGCCAGCAGTTTAGCGCGCGGGACAGCATTGCAAGAGACCCAGTTCTTC. This translates into CASSLARGTALQETQFF.

The J gene is TRBJ2-1, the V gene TRBV6-2 or TRBV6-3; tentatively, D is TRBD1 (6 bases). Germline loops: CDR1 MNHEY, CDR2 SVGEGT. The V gene lost 2 bases and the J gene lost 7 bases, with 9 bases spanning the gap. The CDR3 is 13 amino acids. The CDR3 here is CASSYRGGNEQFF. CDR3 DNA: TGTGCCAGCAGTTACAGAGGGGGTAATGAGCAGTTCTTC.

This clonotype has just a few counts. This sequence joins TRBV7-8 and TRBJ1-2; D may be TRBD1 (6 bases). The V gene's germline CDR1 is SGHVS and CDR2 FQNEAQ. CDR3 size: 13 residues. Deletions cut 1 base from V and 7 bases from J, with 10 bases between. CDR3 sequence reads: CASSLGQGFGYTF. The CDR3 DNA is TGTGCCAGCAGCTTAGGTCAGGGGTTTGGCTACACCTTC.

The chain carries TRBV11-2 and TRBJ1-2, with D perhaps matching TRBD1 (6 bases). Germline CDR1 reads SGHAT; CDR2 reads FQNNGV. This CDR3 is built from 13 residues. Deletions cut 5 bases from V and 6 bases from J, with 13 bases between. The CDR3 sequence: CASSPTGLNGYTF. CDR3 bases: TGTGCCAGCAGCCCGACAGGATTGAATGGCTACACCTTC. Supplemented by reference TRBV11-2 and TRBJ1-2, the full variable domain reads EAGVAQSPRYKIIEKRQSVAFWCNPISGHATLYWYQQILGQGPKLLIQFQNNGVVDDSQLPKDRFSAERLKGVDSTLKIQPAKLEDSAVYLCASSPTGLNGYTFGSGTRLTVV.

The chain joins TRBV9 to TRBJ1-1; D possibly corresponds to TRBD1 (6 bases). The CDR3 length is 15 residues. Deletions cut 0 bases from V and 0 bases from J, with 9 bases between. Germline CDR1 and CDR2: SGDLS and YYNGEE. CDR3 region: CASSVDQGLNTEAFF. The CDR3 DNA reads TGTGCCAGCAGCGTAGATCAGGGGCTGAACACTGAAGCTTTCTTT.

This clonotype was detected a few times. The chain carries TRBV7-2 and TRBJ2-1; D call uncertain. With 3 bases removed from V and 5 bases from J, the gap between germline ends came to 11 bases. Germline CDR1 reads SGHTA; CDR2 reads FQGNSA. The CDR3 spans 14 residues. The CDR3 is CASSFTSAHNEQFF. DNA of the CDR3: TGTGCCAGCAGCTTTACAAGCGCCCACAATGAGCAGTTCTTC.

This clonotype was picked up one time. The chain recombines TRBV6-5 with TRBJ1-1; tentatively, D is TRBD1 (5 bases). V gave up 2 bases and J gave up 5 bases, with 18 bases separating them. Germline V gives CDR1 MNHEY, CDR2 SVGAGI. CDR3 size: 16 residues. CDR3 amino acids: CASSYVSAGGGTEAFF. CDR3 DNA: TGTGCCAGCAGTTACGTGTCGGCCGGGGGTGGTACTGAAGCTTTCTTT.

This clonotype has just a few counts. The chain carries TRBV15 and TRBJ2-4; 14 bases align to TRBD2. The CDR3 is 20 amino acids. Germline CDR1 and CDR2: LNHNV and YYDKDF (reference sequence). V gave up 5 bases and J gave up 0 bases; unmatched junction bases: 12. The CDR3 nucleotides read TGTGCCACCAGCCGAGGACTAGCGGGAGGCCACACGCTAGCCAAAAACATTCAGTACTTC. Translation: CATSRGLAGGHTLAKNIQYF.

The genes are TRBV7-9 and TRBJ2-5; the D gene could be TRBD1 or TRBD2 (6 bases each). V lost 7 bases to trimming and J lost 2 bases, with 14 bases between them. Germline V gives CDR1 SEHNR, CDR2 FQNEAQ (reference sequence). This CDR3 comprises 14 residues. Written as DNA, the CDR3 is TGTGCCAGCACCAAGGGGGGCGTACAAGAGACCCAGTACTTC. It specifies CASTKGGVQETQYF.

The chain recombines TRBV30 with TRBJ2-3; the match to TRBD2 covers 14 bases. This CDR3 comprises 15 residues. Trimming cost V 4 bases and J 7 bases; bases outside gene matches: 7. Germline CDR1 GTSNPN, CDR2 SVGIG (reference sequence). CDR3 DNA: TGTGCCTGGACCCGACTAGCGGGAGGGCCTAATACGCAGTATTTT. This translates into CAWTRLAGGPNTQYF.

This chain uses TRBV20-1 with TRBJ2-5, with 11 bases lining up with TRBD2. TRBJ2-7 matches the DNA end more closely, so the J call is doubtful. Germline assignment: CDR1 DFQATT and CDR2 SNEGSKA (reference sequence). The CDR3 loop spans 15 amino acids. For the CDR3, the DNA is TGCAGTGCTAGGGGGGCTAGCGGGAGGCAGGTCGAGCAGTACTTC. Its protein is CSARGASGRQVEQYF.

V is TRBV14 and J is TRBJ1-2; no clear D gene. The ends were cut back, 1 base at V and 5 bases at J, with 8 bases in the middle. The CDR3 runs 13 residues. Germline lookup yields CDR1 SGHDN and CDR2 FVKESK. This chain's CDR3 is CASSQVDTYGYTF. The CDR3 DNA is TGTGCCAGCAGCCAAGTAGACACATATGGCTACACCTTC.

The chain uses TRBV29-1 and TRBJ2-5, with 11 bases fitting TRBD2. The J call may be faulty, since TRBJ2-7 better matches the DNA end. CDR1 is SQVTM and CDR2 is ANQGSEA in the germline V gene. This CDR3 has 14 residues. The CDR3 spells CSVPTSGRKYEQYF. In DNA form, the CDR3 reads TGCAGCGTTCCAACTAGCGGGAGAAAATACGAGCAGTACTTC.

The J gene is TRBJ1-2, the V gene TRBV24-1; D remains unclear. V was clipped by 3 bases and J by 7 bases, with 11 bases between them. CDR3 length: 13 residues. Germline V gives CDR1 KGHDR, CDR2 SFDVKD. CDR3 in amino acids: CATSDRLFGGYTF. In DNA, the CDR3 is TGTGCCACCAGTGATCGTCTATTCGGTGGCTACACCTTC.

The chain uses TRBV5-1 and TRBJ1-5; no clear D gene. Per the germline V gene, CDR1 is SGHRS and CDR2 is YFSETQ. CDR3 length: 14 residues. Trimming removed 1 base at V and 5 bases at J, with 10 bases between. The CDR3 DNA reads TGCGCCAGCAGCTTGTACAGCATCGATCAGCCCCAGCATTTT. It codes for CASSLYSIDQPQHF. The whole variable domain, filled in from reference TRBV5-1 and TRBJ1-5, reads KAGVTQTPRYLIKTRGQQVTLSCSPISGHRSVSWYQQTPGQGLQFLFEYFSETQRNKGNFPGRFSGRQFSNSRSEMNVSTLELGDSALYLCASSLYSIDQPQHFGDGTRLSIL.

A few counts support this clonotype. CDR3 nucleotides: TGTGCCAGCAGCCATAAGGGGATTGGTTCCTACGAGCAGTACTTC. It is translated as CASSHKGIGSYEQYF. The genes are TRBV14 and TRBJ2-7; D is perhaps TRBD1 (5 bases). V lost 3 bases, J lost 1 base, and 13 bases lay in between. The CDR3 loop spans 15 amino acids. The germline V gene encodes CDR1 SGHDN and CDR2 FVKESK.

The chain is built from TRBV4-2 and TRBJ1-3, with unresolved D. CDR1 and CDR2 (germline): LGHNA, YNFKEQ. This CDR3 spans 15 amino acids. V was pared by 1 base and J by 2 bases, with 9 bases between. The chain's CDR3 is CASSQGAGAGNTIYF. CDR3 coding DNA: TGTGCCAGCAGCCAAGGGGCCGGGGCTGGAAACACCATATATTTT.

The V and J genes are TRBV12-3 or TRBV12-4 and TRBJ2-1, with 7 bases aligning to TRBD2. There are 13 residues in the CDR3. Unmatched junction bases numbered 5, after V lost 7 bases and J lost 5 bases. CDR3 DNA: TGTGCCAGCACACAACTAGCGAACAATGAGCAGTTCTTC. Protein product: CASTQLANNEQFF.

This clonotype was counted a few times. The CDR3, as DNA: TGCAGCGTTTGGGACAGACTACATGGCTACACCTTC. This translates into CSVWDRLHGYTF. The chain is built from TRBV29-1 and TRBJ1-2, with TRBD1 identical over 7 bases. V shed 5 bases and J 6 bases; nucleotides not matched to a gene: 6. Germline CDR1 reads SQVTM; CDR2 reads ANQGSEA. CDR3 length: 12 amino acids.

This clonotype came up a few times. This chain links TRBV29-1 with TRBJ2-2; D unclear. This CDR3 has 13 amino acids. V lost 4 bases, J lost 2 bases, and 8 bases lay in between. The germline V gene encodes CDR1 SQVTM and CDR2 ANQGSEA. As DNA, the CDR3 is TGCAGCGTTGGTATGGGTAACACCGGGGAGCTGTTTTTT. Translated, it gives CSVGMGNTGELFF.

This clonotype was seen just once. J is TRBJ2-7 and V is TRBV5-4, with TRBD1 identical over 7 bases. This CDR3 is built from 14 residues. V shed 9 bases and J 4 bases; nucleotides not matched to a gene: 13. CDR1 is SGHNT and CDR2 is YYREEE in the germline V gene (reference sequence). The CDR3 here is CATKTGLGTYEQYF. The CDR3 DNA is TGTGCCACCAAGACAGGGTTGGGGACGTACGAGCAGTACTTC. The full variable domain, rest sourced from reference TRBV5-4 and TRBJ2-7, is ETGVTQSPTHLIKTRGQQVTLRCSSQSGHNTVSWYQQALGQGPQFIFQYYREEENGRGNFPPRFSGLQFPNYSSELNVNALELDDSALYLCATKTGLGTYEQYFGPGTRLTVT.

Notes on this clonotype: A single base separates this from a much larger clone, so it may be a read error. This chain connects TRBV29-1 to TRBJ2-1; 9 positions match TRBD2. The end of the DNA is better explained by TRBJ2-7, so the J call may be wrong. The CDR3 is 13 residues long. Germline-derived CDR1 and CDR2 are SQVTM and ANQGSEA. The CDR3 nucleotides are TGCAGCGCCGAGACTAGCGGCTACAATGAGCAGTACTTC. Residues: CSAETSGYNEQYF.